The entry that follows covers one TCR beta chain sequence. Other nucleotide sequences from this sample produce the same CDR3. V gave up 3 bases and J gave up 7 bases, with 12 bases separating them. CDR1 is MNHEY, CDR2 SMNVEV, per germline (reference sequence). This CDR3 has 14 amino acids. The table came from immunoSEQ multiplex PCR; TCRdb's copy has only in-frame clones and leaves some out. This sample has some 2,100,000 clones, with roughly 91% found just once. The data are from a study of shared clonotypes between healthy human individuals. CD8 cells classed as naive were CD45RO-negative and positively selected for CCR7, excluding terminally differentiated effector memory CD45RA+ cells.

The chain couples TRBV27 to TRBJ1-4; D is unclear. This receptor was obtained from a man younger than 35 in good health. Some clones in this sample may be carry-over from other donors' samples. Sequenced material: naive CD8+ T cells from PBMCs. The CDR3 bases are TGTGCCAGCAGTTTTATAGGGTCTGGTGAAAAACTGTTTTTT. This codes for CASSFIGSGEKLFF.